This is a list of T cell receptor beta chains from one sample in a study of blood T cell repertoires in COVID-19. The protocol was immunoSEQ multiplex PCR, while the TCRdb copy is restricted to in-frame clones and leaves out a portion. The sample lists some 220,000 clones; roughly 81% were seen once. Source material: peripheral blood. The receptors shown here come from a man in his forties or fifties with acute or convalescent COVID-19. The CDR3 runs from the conserved cysteine through the conserved F or W. The order of the fields is clone size, CDR3 length, J gene, D gene, V gene, CDR3 protein, CDR3 DNA. D genes are given only for firm matches. Expanded clones get a size class; other rows say once, few or many, or leave the size out.

.,19,TRBJ2-1,TRBD2,TRBV6-7,CASSSPTLGLAGQNNEQFF,TGTGCCAGCAGTTCCCCTACCCTTGGACTAGCGGGGCAAAACAATGAGCAGTTCTTC
.,17,TRBJ1-6,.,TRBV7-8,CASSLVVGQTYNSPLHF,TGTGCCAGCAGCTTAGTGGTTGGACAGACGTATAATTCACCCCTCCACTTT
.,15,TRBJ1-4,.,TRBV5-8,CASSLGPRGDEKLFF,TGTGCCAGCAGCTTGGGACCCCGGGGGGATGAAAAACTGTTTTTT
.,14,TRBJ2-1,.,TRBV28,CASSFGASDREQFF,TGTGCCAGCAGTTTTGGGGCGTCAGACCGTGAGCAGTTCTTC
.,16,TRBJ2-7,TRBD2,TRBV6-5,CASSYPTSGTYYEQYF,TGTGCCAGCAGTTACCCCACTAGCGGGACCTACTACGAGCAGTACTTC
.,17,TRBJ1-1,TRBD1,TRBV5-4,CASSSPEGQSLNTEAFF,TGTGCCAGCAGCTCCCCCGAGGGACAGTCTCTGAACACTGAAGCTTTCTTT
.,12,TRBJ1-2,.,TRBV5-4,CASSFGRAGYTF,TGTGCCAGCAGCTTTGGCAGGGCTGGCTACACCTTC
.,13,TRBJ2-1,.,TRBV5-6,CASSLRQNNEQFF,TGTGCCAGCAGCTTGAGACAGAACAATGAGCAGTTCTTC
.,14,TRBJ2-4,.,TRBV18,CASSPELAKNIQYF,TGTGCCAGCTCACCTGAGCTAGCCAAAAACATTCAGTACTTC
.,14,TRBJ1-4,.,TRBV30,CAWSVTGGDEKLFF,TGTGCCTGGAGTGTAACGGGGGGTGATGAAAAACTGTTTTTT
.,13,TRBJ1-3,.,TRBV6-5,CASTTLRGNTIYF,TGTGCCAGCACGACCCTTAGGGGCAACACCATATATTTT
few,14,TRBJ2-2,TRBD1,TRBV10-1,CASTDRLNTGELFF,TGCGCCAGTACGGACAGGTTGAACACCGGGGAGCTGTTTTTT
.,14,TRBJ1-5,.,TRBV19,CASSIGQGQWPQHF,TGTGCCAGTAGTATAGGCCAGGGCCAATGGCCCCAGCATTTT
.,16,TRBJ1-4,.,TRBV5-4,CASSPNQGQVREKLFF,TGTGCCAGCAGCCCTAACCAGGGACAAGTGAGAGAAAAACTGTTTTTT
.,14,TRBJ2-7,TRBD1,TRBV19,CASSNRGQGYEQYF,TGTGCCAGTAGTAATAGAGGACAGGGCTACGAGCAGTACTTC
few,15,TRBJ2-1,.,TRBV9,CASSVGTESYNEQFF,TGTGCCAGCAGCGTAGGCACAGAGTCCTACAATGAGCAGTTCTTC
.,15,TRBJ2-7,TRBD1,TRBV5-6,CASSLGAGGFYEQYF,TGTGCCAGCAGCTTGGGGGCAGGGGGCTTCTACGAGCAGTACTTC
.,15,TRBJ2-1,TRBD2,TRBV9,CASSPRTSGVNEQFF,TGTGCCAGCAGCCCCCGGACTAGCGGGGTCAATGAGCAGTTCTTC
.,15,TRBJ2-3,.,TRBV5-4,CASSANPSEADTQYF,TGTGCCAGCAGCGCCAACCCATCGGAGGCAGATACGCAGTATTTT
once,15,TRBJ2-3,TRBD2,TRBV2,CASGLAGGPTDTQYF,TGTGCCAGCGGACTAGCGGGAGGGCCAACAGATACGCAGTATTTT
.,14,TRBJ2-1,TRBD2,TRBV6-5,CASRIAGVVDEQFF,TGTGCCAGCCGGATAGCGGGAGTAGTCGATGAGCAGTTCTTC
.,18,TRBJ2-7,TRBD2,TRBV5-4,CASSLGSGSFLVNHEQYF,TGTGCCAGCAGCTTGGGTAGCGGGAGTTTCCTAGTAAACCACGAGCAGTACTTC
.,14,TRBJ1-1,TRBD1,TRBV5-1,CASSLIGQGTEAFF,TGCGCCAGCAGCTTGATAGGACAGGGCACTGAAGCTTTCTTT
few,16,TRBJ2-2,.,TRBV21-1,CASSLPNGTGVGELFF,TGTGCCAGCAGCCTACCTAACGGGACAGGGGTCGGGGAGCTGTTTTTT
.,16,TRBJ2-3,TRBD2,TRBV9,CASSVAGRDSTDTQYF,TGTGCCAGCAGCGTAGCTGGGAGGGACAGCACAGATACGCAGTATTTT
once,18,TRBJ2-5,.,TRBV14,CASSRTPRDSLLQETQYF,TGTGCCAGCAGCCGAACCCCGAGAGACAGCTTATTACAAGAGACCCAGTACTTC
.,13,TRBJ1-1,.,TRBV6-5,CASSYVQNTEAFF,TGTGCCAGCAGTTACGTTCAGAACACTGAAGCTTTCTTT
.,12,TRBJ1-2,.,TRBV10-1,CASSGGSYGYTF,TGCGCCAGCAGCGGAGGAAGCTATGGCTACACCTTC
.,15,TRBJ2-7,TRBD2,TRBV24-1,CATSDSLAGDGEQYF,TGTGCCACCAGTGATTCTCTAGCGGGGGACGGTGAGCAGTACTTC
.,15,TRBJ2-1,.,TRBV11-2,CASSLDGGYYNEQFF,TGTGCCAGCAGCTTAGACGGCGGATACTACAATGAGCAGTTCTTC
.,16,TRBJ1-1,.,TRBV9,CASSEPGHGGTSEAFF,TGTGCCAGCAGCGAGCCGGGACATGGGGGCACCTCCGAAGCTTTCTTT
once,15,TRBJ1-4,TRBD1,TRBV4-1,CASSQADREVEKLFF,TGCGCCAGCAGCCAAGCCGACAGGGAGGTTGAAAAACTGTTTTTT
.,15,TRBJ1-4,.,TRBV5-1,CASSLAGVFNEKLFF,TGCGCCAGCAGCTTGGCCGGGGTTTTTAATGAAAAACTGTTTTTT
.,13,TRBJ1-3,.,TRBV5-1,CASSLASGNTIYF,TGCGCCAGCAGTCTGGCCTCTGGAAACACCATATATTTT
.,16,TRBJ1-2,TRBD1,TRBV28,CASSSGQETEGNGYTF,TGTGCCAGCAGTTCAGGACAGGAAACAGAGGGGAATGGCTACACCTTC
.,12,TRBJ1-2,.,TRBV11-2,CASSLAQGGYTF,TGTGCCAGCAGCTTAGCCCAGGGAGGCTACACCTTC
.,15,TRBJ1-2,TRBD1,TRBV5-4,CASSLGQGSDYGYTF,TGTGCCAGCAGCTTGGGACAGGGTAGCGACTATGGCTACACCTTC
.,16,TRBJ2-2,TRBD2,TRBV27,CASSLLSGRASGELFF,TGTGCCAGCAGTTTGTTAAGCGGGAGGGCCAGCGGGGAGCTGTTTTTT
.,14,TRBJ1-4,TRBD1,TRBV28,CASRSGGAKTKLFF,TGTGCCAGCAGATCAGGGGGCGCGAAGACGAAACTGTTTTTT
.,18,TRBJ2-1,TRBD2,TRBV6-6,CASSRGLAGGPLRNEQFF,TGTGCCAGCAGTCGGGGACTAGCGGGGGGGCCTCTCCGGAATGAGCAGTTCTTC
.,13,TRBJ1-5,.,TRBV5-4,CASSLQGSQPQHF,TGTGCCAGCAGCTTGCAGGGAAGTCAGCCCCAGCATTTT
.,15,TRBJ2-1,TRBD2,TRBV5-1,CASSLGGGAYNEQFF,TGCGCCAGCAGCTTGGGCGGGGGGGCCTACAATGAGCAGTTCTTC
.,15,TRBJ1-6,TRBD1,TRBV11-1,CASSEDRGPGSPLHF,TGTGCCAGCAGCGAGGACAGGGGGCCCGGTTCACCCCTCCACTTT
.,13,TRBJ2-7,TRBD1,TRBV27,CASSQTGDYEQYF,TGTGCCAGCAGTCAGACAGGGGACTACGAGCAGTACTTC
.,16,TRBJ2-7,.,TRBV4-1,CASSLYPNRDTYEQYF,TGCGCCAGCAGCCTCTACCCGAACAGGGACACCTACGAGCAGTACTTC
few,16,TRBJ2-2,TRBD2,TRBV24-1,CATSDPGLAETGELFF,TGTGCCACCAGTGACCCCGGACTAGCGGAGACCGGGGAGCTGTTTTTT
.,17,TRBJ2-1,.,TRBV19,CASSIGLGRVTYNEQFF,TGTGCCAGTAGTATAGGTCTCGGCCGGGTGACCTACAATGAGCAGTTCTTC
.,12,TRBJ2-1,TRBD1,TRBV5-6,CASSLRQGAAFF,TGTGCCAGCAGCTTGCGACAGGGGGCAGCGTTCTTC
once,15,TRBJ1-1,.,TRBV19,CASSPTGRVGTEAFF,TGTGCCAGTAGTCCAACGGGGAGGGTTGGCACTGAAGCTTTCTTT
.,16,TRBJ1-3,TRBD1,TRBV30,CAWSTGQAQMGNTIYF,TGTGCCTGGAGTACGGGACAGGCGCAAATGGGAAACACCATATATTTT
.,15,TRBJ2-7,TRBD2,TRBV18,CASSGGSGASYEQYF,TGTGCCAGCTCTGGAGGAAGCGGGGCCTCCTACGAGCAGTACTTC
.,15,TRBJ1-1,.,TRBV2,CASSPNVQGSTEAFF,TGTGCCAGCAGTCCTAACGTACAGGGAAGCACTGAAGCTTTCTTT
once,17,TRBJ1-2,.,TRBV12-2,CASRSPGQGASNYGYTF,TGTGCAAGTCGCTCGCCCGGACAGGGGGCATCTAACTATGGCTACACCTTC
few,13,TRBJ1-4,TRBD1,TRBV10-3,CAMRDRGEEKLFF,TGTGCCATGAGGGACAGGGGAGAAGAAAAACTGTTTTTT
.,11,TRBJ1-1,.,TRBV18,CASRGDTEAFF,TGTGCCAGCCGCGGGGACACTGAAGCTTTCTTT
.,14,TRBJ1-1,.,TRBV2,CASIIPGLNTEAFF,TGTGCCAGCATCATTCCGGGACTTAACACTGAAGCTTTCTTT
few,16,TRBJ1-1,.,TRBV2,CASSESGVAMGTEAFF,TGTGCCAGCAGTGAGTCCGGGGTAGCGATGGGCACTGAAGCTTTCTTT
.,15,TRBJ1-2,TRBD1,TRBV3-1/TRBV3-2,CASSQRGQGRDGYTF,TGTGCCAGCAGCCAAAGGGGACAGGGGAGGGATGGCTACACCTTC
.,15,TRBJ1-5,.,TRBV5-1,CASSPYSGTNQPQHF,TGCGCCAGCAGCCCCTACTCAGGGACAAATCAGCCCCAGCATTTT